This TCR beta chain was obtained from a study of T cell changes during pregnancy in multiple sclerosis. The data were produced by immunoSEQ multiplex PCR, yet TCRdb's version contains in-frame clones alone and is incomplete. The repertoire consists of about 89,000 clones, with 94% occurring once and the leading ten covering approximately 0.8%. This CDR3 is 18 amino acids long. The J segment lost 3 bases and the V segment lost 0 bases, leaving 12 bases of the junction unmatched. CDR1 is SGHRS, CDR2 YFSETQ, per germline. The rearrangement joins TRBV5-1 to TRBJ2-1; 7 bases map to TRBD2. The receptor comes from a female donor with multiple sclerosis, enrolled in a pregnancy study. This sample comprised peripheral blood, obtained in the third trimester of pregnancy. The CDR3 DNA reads TGCGCCAGCAGCTTGGGGTCCTATGGGACTAACTTCTACAATGAGCAGTTCTTC. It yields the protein CASSLGSYGTNFYNEQFF.